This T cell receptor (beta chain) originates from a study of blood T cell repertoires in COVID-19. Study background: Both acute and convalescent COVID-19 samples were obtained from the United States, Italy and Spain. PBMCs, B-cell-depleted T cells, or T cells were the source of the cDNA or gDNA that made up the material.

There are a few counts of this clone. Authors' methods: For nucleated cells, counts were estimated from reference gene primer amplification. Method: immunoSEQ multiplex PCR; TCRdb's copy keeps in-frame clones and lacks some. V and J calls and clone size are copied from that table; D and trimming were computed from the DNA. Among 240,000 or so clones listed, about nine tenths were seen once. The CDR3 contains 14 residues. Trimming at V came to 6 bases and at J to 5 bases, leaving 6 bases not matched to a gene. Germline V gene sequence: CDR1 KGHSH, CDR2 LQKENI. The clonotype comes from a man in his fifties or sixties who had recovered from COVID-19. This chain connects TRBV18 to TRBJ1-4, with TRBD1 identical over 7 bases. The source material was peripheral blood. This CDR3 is CASSPDRSNEKLFF. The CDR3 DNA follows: TGTGCCAGCTCCCCGGACAGGTCGAATGAAAAACTGTTTTTT.